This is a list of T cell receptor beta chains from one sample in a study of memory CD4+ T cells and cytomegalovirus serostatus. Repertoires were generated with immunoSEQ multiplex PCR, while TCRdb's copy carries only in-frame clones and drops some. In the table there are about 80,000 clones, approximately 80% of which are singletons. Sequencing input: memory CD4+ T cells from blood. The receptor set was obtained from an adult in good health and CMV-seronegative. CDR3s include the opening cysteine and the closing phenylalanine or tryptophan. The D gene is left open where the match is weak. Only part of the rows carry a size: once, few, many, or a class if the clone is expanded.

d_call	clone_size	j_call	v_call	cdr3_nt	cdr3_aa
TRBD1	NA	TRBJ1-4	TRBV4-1	TGCGCCAGCAGCCAAGCGAAGGGGACAGGGGGAGAAAAACTGTTTTTT	CASSQAKGTGGEKLFF
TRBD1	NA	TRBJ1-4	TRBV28	TGTGCCAGCAGAACAGGGGATTATAATGAAAAACTGTTTTTT	CASRTGDYNEKLFF
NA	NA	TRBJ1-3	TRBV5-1	TGCGCCAGCAGCCTGGACGGTAGCTCTGGAAACACCATATATTTT	CASSLDGSSGNTIYF
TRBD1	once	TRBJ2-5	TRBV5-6	TGTGCCAGCAGCTGGGGACAGGGGCAAGAGACCCAGTACTTC	CASSWGQGQETQYF
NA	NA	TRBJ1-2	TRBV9	TGTGCCAGCAGCGTAGATCTGGCTAACTATGGCTACACCTTC	CASSVDLANYGYTF
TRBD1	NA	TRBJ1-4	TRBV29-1	TGCAGCGTTGAAGGGACTACAGGGGGGCGGGAAAAACTGTTTTTT	CSVEGTTGGREKLFF
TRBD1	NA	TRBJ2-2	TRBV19	TGTGCCAGTAGGCCACAGGGGGACACCGGGGAGCTGTTTTTT	CASRPQGDTGELFF
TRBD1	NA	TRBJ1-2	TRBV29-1	TGCAGCGTGCTGGGACAGGGGAATGGCTACACCTTC	CSVLGQGNGYTF
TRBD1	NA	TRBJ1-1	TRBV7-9	TGTGCCAGCAGCTTAGGCGTGGGCACAGGGGCCACTGAAGCTTTCTTT	CASSLGVGTGATEAFF
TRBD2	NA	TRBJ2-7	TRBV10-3	TGTGCCATCAGTGATACTAGCGGGGCCGGGGGTGAGCAGTACTTC	CAISDTSGAGGEQYF
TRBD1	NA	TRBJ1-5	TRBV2	TGTGCCAGCAAGCCACAGGGGGTCGGTCAGCCCCAGCATTTT	CASKPQGVGQPQHF
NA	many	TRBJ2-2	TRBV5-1	TGCGCCAGCAGCCCCACTGGACGGTCGAACACCGGGGAGCTGTTTTTT	CASSPTGRSNTGELFF
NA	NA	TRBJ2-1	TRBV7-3	TGTGCCAGCAGCCCCGGGGGAGGGGGTTCGCCCTACAATGAGCAGTTCTTC	CASSPGGGGSPYNEQFF
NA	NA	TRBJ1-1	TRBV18	TGTGCCAGCTCACCCTCGAACACTGAAGCTTTCTTT	CASSPSNTEAFF
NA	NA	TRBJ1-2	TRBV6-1	TGTGCCAGCAGTGAAGACCGGGCGATCTATGGCTACACCTTC	CASSEDRAIYGYTF
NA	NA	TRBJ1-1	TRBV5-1	TGCGCCAGCAGCCAATGGACAAGCATGAACACTGAAGCTTTCTTT	CASSQWTSMNTEAFF
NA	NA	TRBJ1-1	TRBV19	TGTGCCAGTACCCCCCAGGCAAGGGGTGAAGCTTTCTTT	CASTPQARGEAFF
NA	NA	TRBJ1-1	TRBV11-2	TGTGCCAGCAGCCTAGGACAGTCTGAAGCTTTCTTT	CASSLGQSEAFF
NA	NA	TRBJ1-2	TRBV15	TGTGCCACCAGAAATATAGGTAGGGTCGAGGGATTGAGTGGCTACACCTTC	CATRNIGRVEGLSGYTF
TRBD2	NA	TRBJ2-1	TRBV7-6	TGTGCCAGCAGCGCTCGGGGGGGCTCCTACAATGAGCAGTTCTTC	CASSARGGSYNEQFF
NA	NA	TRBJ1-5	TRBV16	TGTGCCAGCAGCACTAACAACCGGAATCAGCCCCAGCATTTT	CASSTNNRNQPQHF
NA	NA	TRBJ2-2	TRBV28	TGTGCCAGCAGTTTCGAGGCTAGAAATCCCGGGGAGCTGTTTTTT	CASSFEARNPGELFF
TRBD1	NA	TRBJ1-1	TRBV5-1	TGCGCCAGCAGCTTGGGGGGGACAGGGGTTGGGACTGAAGCTTTCTTT	CASSLGGTGVGTEAFF
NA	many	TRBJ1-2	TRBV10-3	TGTGCCACGCTTCCGGGGGCGGGGGGCTACACCTTC	CATLPGAGGYTF
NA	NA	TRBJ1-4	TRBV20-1	TGCAGTGCCAACTTCAGAGAAAAACTGTTTTTT	CSANFREKLFF
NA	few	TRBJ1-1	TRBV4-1	TGCGCCAGCAGCCAGCCCAGACGGGGAAACACTGAAGCTTTCTTT	CASSQPRRGNTEAFF
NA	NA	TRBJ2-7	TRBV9	TGTGCCAGCAGCGTAGATGGGGGGCGGGAGCAGTACTTC	CASSVDGGREQYF
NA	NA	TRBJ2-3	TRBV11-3	TGTGCCAGCAGCTTAGCAGCCTCCACAGATACGCAGTATTTT	CASSLAASTDTQYF
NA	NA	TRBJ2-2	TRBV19	TGTGCCAGTAGTATGGGGGATACTCAGACAGCTATGAACACCGGGGAGCTGTTTTTT	CASSMGDTQTAMNTGELFF
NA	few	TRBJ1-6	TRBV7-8	TGTGCCAGCAGCTTGAGATGGGATTTCAGTTCACCCCTCCACTTT	CASSLRWDFSSPLHF
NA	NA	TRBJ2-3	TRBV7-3	TGTGCCAGCACCCGTAACGGGGCTCAGGCAGATACGCAGTATTTT	CASTRNGAQADTQYF
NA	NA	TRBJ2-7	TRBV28	TGTGCCAGCAATAGCCGGGACTACGAGCAGTACTTC	CASNSRDYEQYF
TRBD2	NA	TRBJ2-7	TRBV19	TGTGCCAGTAGTGTGGGACTAGCGGGGGGTTCGGCAGACGAGCAGTACTTC	CASSVGLAGGSADEQYF
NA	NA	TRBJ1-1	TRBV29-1	TGCAGCGTTGAAAGGGGGTACACTGAAGCTTTCTTT	CSVERGYTEAFF
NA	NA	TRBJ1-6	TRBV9	TGTGCCAGCAGCGTAGACGGGTCAGAAGGTTCACCCCTCCACTTT	CASSVDGSEGSPLHF
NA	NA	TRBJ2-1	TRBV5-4	TGTGCCAGCAGCTTGGTTAGGGGTAATGAGCAGTTCTTC	CASSLVRGNEQFF
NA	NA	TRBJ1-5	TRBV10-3	TGTGCCATCAGGGCCCACGACGGCAATCAGCCCCAGCATTTT	CAIRAHDGNQPQHF
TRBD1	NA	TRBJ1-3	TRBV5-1	TGCGCCAGCAGCCTGATCTCCGGGACAGGGGACACCATATATTTT	CASSLISGTGDTIYF
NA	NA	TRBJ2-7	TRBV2	TGTGCCAGCAGTGGCCACAGCGCCTACGAGCAGTACTTC	CASSGHSAYEQYF
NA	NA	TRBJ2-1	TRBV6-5	TGTGCCAGCACCATCAGGGGTCAGGGTTACAATGAGCAGTTCTTC	CASTIRGQGYNEQFF
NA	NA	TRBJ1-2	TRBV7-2	TGTGCCAGCAGCTTAAATCGGCGGGTAGGAAATGGCTACACCTTC	CASSLNRRVGNGYTF
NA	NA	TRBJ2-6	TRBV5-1	TGCGCCAGCAGCTCCGGACGTACTGTATCTGGGGCCAACGTCCTGACTTTC	CASSSGRTVSGANVLTF
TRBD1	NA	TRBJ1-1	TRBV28	TGTGCCAGCAGGGGGGGGAGACAGGGGTGGACTGAAGCTTTCTTT	CASRGGRQGWTEAFF
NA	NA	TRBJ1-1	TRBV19	TGTGCCAGTAGTAGCCAGGGCGACACTGAAGCTTTCTTT	CASSSQGDTEAFF
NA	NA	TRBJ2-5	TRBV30	TGTGCCTGGAGCGCTAGCGCGGGGACCCAGTACTTC	CAWSASAGTQYF
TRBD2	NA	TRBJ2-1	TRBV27	TGTGCCAGCAGTTTAGGACTAGCGGGGGGAACACCTGAGTTCGAGCAGTTCTTC	CASSLGLAGGTPEFEQFF
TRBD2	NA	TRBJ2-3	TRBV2	TGTGCCAGCACTGGAGCGGGGGGGATAAAGGATACGCAGTATTTT	CASTGAGGIKDTQYF
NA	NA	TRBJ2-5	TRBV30	TGTGCCTGGAGTGGGGGACTGATCCAAGAGACCCAGTACTTC	CAWSGGLIQETQYF
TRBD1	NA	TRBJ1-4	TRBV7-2	TGTGCCAGCAGCTTAGGGGACAGGGAGGTCGAAAAACTGTTTTTT	CASSLGDREVEKLFF
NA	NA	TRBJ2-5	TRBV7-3	TGTGCCAGCAGCTTAACTAGAAGCCAAGAGACCCAGTACTTC	CASSLTRSQETQYF
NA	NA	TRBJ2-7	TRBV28	TGTGCCAGCAGTCCTCCGGAGGAGGGCAGGTTCTCCTACGAGCAGTACTTC	CASSPPEEGRFSYEQYF
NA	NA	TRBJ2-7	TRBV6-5	TGTGCCAGCAGTTACGAGGCGGAATCGGGCGAGCAGTACTTC	CASSYEAESGEQYF
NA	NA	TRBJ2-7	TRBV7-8	TGTGCCAGCAGCCCTCTGTACGAGCAGTACTTC	CASSPLYEQYF
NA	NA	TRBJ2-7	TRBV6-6	TGTGCCAGCAATCAACAGGGCCCCACCTACGAGCAGTACTTC	CASNQQGPTYEQYF
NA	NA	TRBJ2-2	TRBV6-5	TGTGCCAGCAGCAGGGAGGTCTCCACCGGGGAGCTGTTTTTT	CASSREVSTGELFF
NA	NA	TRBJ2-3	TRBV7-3	TGTGCCAGCAGCTTAATTCCGGGGTCGCAACCAGATACGCAGTATTTT	CASSLIPGSQPDTQYF
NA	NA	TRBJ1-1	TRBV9	TGTGCCAGCAGCGAGGGTGGGGGGTTCGGCACTGAAGCTTTCTTT	CASSEGGGFGTEAFF